The 22 T cell receptor beta chains listed next were all sequenced from one sample in a study of blood T cell repertoires in COVID-19. The method was immunoSEQ multiplex PCR; TCRdb's version includes in-frame clones alone and lacks a portion of them. This table has under 250,000 clones, over 75% appearing once. Sequencing was carried out using peripheral blood. The source of these receptors is a man aged 50-59 years with COVID-19, enrolled during active disease.

The chain carries TRBV7-3 and TRBJ2-1, with D perhaps matching TRBD1 (6 bases). Trimming pared 1 base from V and 6 bases from J, leaving 22 bases between. Germline V gives CDR1 SGHTA, CDR2 FQGTGA. The CDR3 runs to 18 residues. The CDR3 spells CASSLRVSNRAFVNEQFF. As DNA, the CDR3 is TGTGCCAGCAGCTTAAGGGTATCTAACAGGGCCTTCGTCAATGAGCAGTTCTTC.

This chain joins TRBV4-2 and TRBJ1-1; TRBD1 aligns across 8 bases. CDR1 and CDR2 from the germline V gene are LGHNA and YNFKEQ. This CDR3 has 15 amino acids. V lost 1 base and J lost 3; bases outside the gene matches: 4. The CDR3 here is CASSQGQGSDTEAFF. The CDR3 DNA reads as TGTGCCAGCAGCCAAGGACAGGGGTCGGACACTGAAGCTTTCTTT.

This clone was counted only a few times. The rearrangement joins TRBV5-1 to TRBJ1-5; 7 bases agree with TRBD1. Germline-derived CDR1 and CDR2 are SGHRS and YFSETQ. This CDR3 is built from 14 residues. V trimming: 4 bases; J trimming: 5 bases; junction bases outside the gene matches: 6. CDR3 in amino acids: CASSHTGVHQPQHF. CDR3 coding DNA: TGCGCCAGCAGCCATACAGGGGTTCATCAGCCCCAGCATTTT.

CDR3 nucleotides: TGTGCCAGTAGTATTCTGGATACGCAGTATTTT. It yields the protein CASSILDTQYF. This sequence joins TRBV19 and TRBJ2-3, with D unresolved. Trimming removed 3 bases at V and 6 bases at J, with 4 bases between. Germline V gene lookup returns CDR1 LNHDA and CDR2 SQIVND (reference sequence). The CDR3 sequence is 11 residues long. The full variable domain, rest sourced from reference TRBV19 and TRBJ2-3, is DGGITQSPKYLFRKEGQNVTLSCEQNLNHDAMYWYRQDPGQGLRLIYYSQIVNDFQKGDIAEGYSVSREKKESFPLTVTSAQKNPTAFYLCASSILDTQYFGPGTRLTVL.

In this sample, this clone turned up a few times. The genes are TRBV10-2 and TRBJ1-2; TRBD1 aligns across 8 bases. Trimming took 6 bases from V and 8 from J; bases not matched to a gene: 5. Germline CDR1 is WSHSY and CDR2 is SAAADI. This CDR3 is 12 amino acids long. DNA of the CDR3: TGCGCCAGCAGCCAGGGACAGGTCGGCTACACCTTC. Protein: CASSQGQVGYTF.

This rearrangement joins TRBV10-1 to TRBJ2-3, with 10 bases matching TRBD2. V shed 8 bases, J shed 0 bases, and the junction held 11 bases outside the gene matches. The CDR3 has 17 residues. CDR1 is WNHNN, CDR2 SYGVQD, per germline (reference sequence). The CDR3 region is CASGPVSSGGSTDTQYF. For the CDR3, the DNA is TGCGCCAGCGGTCCGGTAAGTAGCGGGGGGAGCACAGATACGCAGTATTTT.

The genes are TRBV11-1 and TRBJ2-5, with 11 bases that match TRBD1. Trimming took 6 bases from V and 5 from J; bases not matched to a gene: 8. CDR1 and CDR2 from the germline V gene are SGHAT and FQDESV (reference sequence). There are 15 residues in the CDR3. The CDR3: CASRKGTGGSETQYF. CDR3 coding DNA: TGTGCCAGCAGGAAGGGGACAGGGGGTAGTGAGACCCAGTACTTC.

The genes are TRBV7-9 and TRBJ2-1; D is possibly TRBD1 (5 bases). Trimming stripped 6 bases from V and 1 base from J, with 22 bases between. The CDR3 length is 18 residues. The germline V gene has CDR1 SEHNR and CDR2 FQNEAQ (reference sequence). CDR3 sequence: CASSASADTFSSYNEQFF. CDR3 sequence (DNA): TGTGCCAGCAGTGCCTCGGCGGACACTTTTTCATCCTACAATGAGCAGTTCTTC.

The CDR3 sequence: CASSTPGHLGGYTF. CDR3 nucleotides: TGTGCCAGCAGTACCCCGGGACACCTCGGAGGCTACACCTTC. The chain employs TRBV28 and TRBJ1-2; TRBD1 is a possible D gene (6 bases). V lost 5 bases and J 8 bases, leaving 18 bases between the germline ends. CDR3 length equals 14 residues. CDR1 and CDR2 from the germline V gene are MDHEN and SYDVKM.

As regards this clone: Other DNA sequences in this specimen translate into the identical CDR3. The V gene is TRBV3-1 (or the pseudogene TRBV3-2), the J gene TRBJ1-5; no definite D call. The V end lost 0 bases, the J end lost 7 bases, and 7 bases lay between the germline ends. CDR3 length equals 13 residues. The V gene's germline CDR1 is LGHDT and CDR2 YNNKEL (reference sequence). The CDR3 spells CASSQEGGQPQHF. In DNA form, the CDR3 reads TGTGCCAGCAGCCAAGAAGGAGGGCAGCCCCAGCATTTT.

The rearrangement uses TRBV28 and TRBJ2-3; weak D call: TRBD1 (7 bases). With 6 bases removed from V and 2 bases from J, the gap between germline ends came to 15 bases. Germline assignment: CDR1 MDHEN and CDR2 SYDVKM. This CDR3 spans 15 amino acids. In DNA, the CDR3 is TGTGCCAGCAGCCGGAGGGACAGAAACACAGATACGCAGTATTTT. Its protein product is CASSRRDRNTDTQYF.

CDR3 DNA sequence: TGTGCCAGCAGCCTGCTAGGGGCCGGGGAGCTGTTTTTT. Amino acids: CASSLLGAGELFF. The J gene is TRBJ2-2, the V gene TRBV12-3 or TRBV12-4; possibly TRBD1 for D (5 bases). The CDR3 totals 13 residues. V was trimmed by 6 bases and J by 6 bases, leaving 11 bases between them.

This sequence joins TRBV2 and TRBJ1-4; TRBD1 aligns across 8 bases. The ends lost 6 bases at V and 8 bases at J; junction bases unmatched: 8. Germline assignment: CDR1 SNHLY and CDR2 FYNNEI. CDR3 length: 14 amino acids. The CDR3 region is CASRSDRALEKLFF. In DNA, the CDR3 is TGTGCCAGCAGATCGGACAGGGCCTTAGAAAAACTGTTTTTT.

V is TRBV19 and J is TRBJ1-2; 7 bases are a match to TRBD1. Germline V gene sequence: CDR1 LNHDA, CDR2 SQIVND (reference sequence). The CDR3 runs 13 residues. With V trimmed by 6 bases and J by 3 bases, 4 bases remained unmatched. Here the CDR3 reads CASRLGTDYGYTF. The CDR3 DNA sequence: TGTGCCAGTAGATTAGGGACAGACTATGGCTACACCTTC.

CDR3 amino acids: CASSPDAGNEKLFF. DNA of the CDR3: TGTGCCAGCAGCCCCGACGCGGGTAATGAAAAACTGTTTTTT. This rearrangement joins TRBV9 to TRBJ1-4; D remains ambiguous. Trimming shortened V by 4 bases and J by 4 bases, and 11 bases separated the two germline ends. Germline CDR1 reads SGDLS; CDR2 reads YYNGEE. The CDR3 covers 14 residues.

The J gene is TRBJ1-1, the V gene TRBV5-6; 10 bases match TRBD1. The germline V gene encodes CDR1 SGHDT and CDR2 YYEEEE. CDR3 length: 15 amino acids. Unmatched junction bases numbered 5, after V lost 2 bases and J lost 4 bases. The CDR3 region is CASSLGQGVGTEAFF. In nucleotides, the CDR3 is TGTGCCAGCAGCTTAGGACAGGGGGTAGGCACTGAAGCTTTCTTT.

The count of this clone is one. J is TRBJ1-2 and V is TRBV28; D call uncertain. Trimming took 2 bases from V and 4 from J, leaving 8 bases between them. Germline V gene lookup returns CDR1 MDHEN and CDR2 SYDVKM. The CDR3 consists of 13 residues. The CDR3 coding sequence is TGTGCCAGCAGTTTACCCGAGTTCTATGGCTACACCTTC. As protein: CASSLPEFYGYTF.

The genes are TRBV6-6 and TRBJ1-6, with 8 nucleotides matching TRBD1. The germline V gene has CDR1 MNHNY and CDR2 SVGAGI (reference sequence). Trimming at V came to 2 bases and at J to 14 bases, leaving 11 bases not matched to a gene. The CDR3 length is 15 residues. The DNA of the CDR3 is TGTGCCAGCAGTTACCTCGGGACAGGTGGGAAAGCCCTCCACTTT. Amino acid sequence: CASSYLGTGGKALHF.

The chain joins TRBV9 to TRBJ2-1; D is unclear. The length of the CDR3 is 12 residues. V was clipped by 0 bases and J by 16 bases, with 14 bases between them. Germline CDR1 SGDLS, CDR2 YYNGEE. In DNA, the CDR3 is TGTGCCAGCAGCGTAGGGAGCGCGTCCCAATTCTTC. Its translation is CASSVGSASQFF.

The chain has TRBV6-5 and TRBJ1-1; a weak D match, TRBD1 (5 bases). With 5 bases removed from V and 1 base from J, the gap between germline ends came to 14 bases. The CDR3 sequence is 15 residues long. The V gene's germline CDR1 is MNHEY and CDR2 SVGAGI. CDR3 residues: CASSPWIGQNTEAFF. CDR3 sequence (DNA): TGTGCCAGCAGTCCCTGGATAGGACAGAACACTGAAGCTTTCTTT.

V and J are TRBV12-3 or TRBV12-4 and TRBJ2-4, with 9 bases matching TRBD1. This CDR3 has 13 amino acids. V was pared by 2 bases and J by 8 bases, with 1 base of the junction left unmatched. CDR3 sequence: CASSLRTGDIQYF. CDR3 bases: TGTGCCAGCAGTTTAAGGACAGGGGACATTCAGTACTTC.

The chain is built from TRBV19 and TRBJ2-7, with 7 bases fitting TRBD1. The CDR3 sequence is 17 residues long. Germline V gene lookup returns CDR1 LNHDA and CDR2 SQIVND (reference sequence). The junction had 11 bases not matched to a gene; V was cut back by 1 base and J by 2 bases. DNA of the CDR3: TGTGCCAGTAGTATAGCCCGCCCCACCGGGACAGCCTACGAGCAGTACTTC. Protein: CASSIARPTGTAYEQYF. The full variable domain, completed using reference TRBV19 and TRBJ2-7, is DGGITQSPKYLFRKEGQNVTLSCEQNLNHDAMYWYRQDPGQGLRLIYYSQIVNDFQKGDIAEGYSVSREKKESFPLTVTSAQKNPTAFYLCASSIARPTGTAYEQYFGPGTRLTVT.